Listed here are 17 T cell receptor beta chains from one sample, sequenced in a study of T-cell reconstitution after alpha-beta-depleted transplantation in children. TCRbeta library construction was performed incorporating unique molecular identifiers. MiXCR, applied by TCRdb to the PCR reads, yields one record per CDR3 protein. The sample includes hundreds of thousands of distinct CDR3 sequences, around 23% of them seen just once. This sample comprised PBMCs, mostly from graft donor cells, obtained 360 days after TCRalphabeta/CD19-depleted stem cell transplant. Every receptor here comes from a boy in the first two years of life who had a stem cell transplant for acute myeloid leukemia, so the T cells may come from the graft donor.

This clonotype was counted at least ten times. This sequence joins TRBV20-1 and TRBJ2-1; D possibly corresponds to TRBD2 (6 bases). This CDR3 is built from 13 residues. The V end was cut by 3 bases, the J end by 9 bases, with 15 bases between. Germline V gene sequence: CDR1 DFQATT, CDR2 SNEGSKA (reference sequence). CDR3 residues: CSASQSGWGEQFF. CDR3 coding DNA: TGCAGTGCTAGCCAAAGCGGGTGGGGTGAGCAGTTCTTC.

This chain links TRBV10-3 with TRBJ2-7; TRBD1 agrees at 7 bases. With V trimmed by 6 bases and J by 5 bases, 10 bases remained unmatched. Germline-derived CDR1 and CDR2 are ENHRY and SYGVKD. This CDR3 comprises 14 residues. DNA for the CDR3: TGTGCCATCAGGGTAACGACAGGGACCCACGAGCAGTACTTC. Its protein is CAIRVTTGTHEQYF.

In nucleotides, the CDR3 is TGTGCCAGCAGTTACTCGACTTTCCCGGGACAGACGTTTCCGAACACCGGGGAGCTGTTTTTT. This encodes CASSYSTFPGQTFPNTGELFF. The chain joins TRBV6-2 or TRBV6-3 to TRBJ2-2; 7 positions match TRBD1. The CDR3 is 21 amino acids. Germline V gene sequence: CDR1 MNHEY, CDR2 SVGEGT. V lost 0 bases and J lost 0; bases outside the gene matches: 16.

Ten or more counts support this clonotype. The chain recombines TRBV20-1 with TRBJ1-1; no firm D call. V dropped 2 bases and J dropped 0 bases, with 4 bases sitting between them. CDR1 DFQATT and CDR2 SNEGSKA come from the germline V gene (reference sequence). The CDR3 loop spans 12 amino acids. CDR3 DNA sequence: TGCAGTGCTAGAAGGATGAACACTGAAGCTTTCTTT. This translates into CSARRMNTEAFF.

A word on this clonotype: This may be a read error: a much more frequent sequence differs by one nucleotide. The chain employs TRBV7-3 and TRBJ2-6; 8 bases agree with TRBD2. The germline gives CDR1 SGHTA, CDR2 FQGTGA. The CDR3 length is 18 residues. CDR3: CTSSFGGDLNSGANVLTF. In DNA, the CDR3 is TGTACCAGCAGTTTCGGGGGGGACCTAAACTCTGGGGCCAACGTCCTGACTTTC.

The V call is TRBV4-2, the J call TRBJ2-7; D call uncertain. CDR1 and CDR2 (germline): LGHNA, YNFKEQ. V lost 2 bases to trimming and J lost 3 bases, with 14 bases between them. The CDR3 is made up of 15 amino acids. The CDR3 region is CASSQTLDGNYEQYF. DNA for the CDR3: TGTGCCAGCAGCCAAACCTTGGACGGAAACTACGAGCAGTACTTC.

This clonotype was seen many times. V usage is TRBV7-2 and J usage is TRBJ2-7; 9 nucleotides agree with TRBD2. The germline V gene has CDR1 SGHTA and CDR2 FQGNSA. Germline trimming cut 5 bases from V and 3 bases from J; bases unmatched to any gene: 2. CDR3 length equals 13 residues. The CDR3 loop is CASSRTSVYEQYF. The DNA for the CDR3 is TGTGCCAGCAGCCGGACTAGCGTCTACGAGCAGTACTTC.

This clonotype was recorded many times. This chain uses TRBV11-2 with TRBJ2-3, with 7 bases identical to TRBD2. J lost 0 bases, V lost 1 base, and 4 bases had no gene match. Germline assignment: CDR1 SGHAT and CDR2 FQNNGV. The CDR3 covers 16 residues. The CDR3 DNA sequence: TGTGCCAGCAGCTTAGTTGGGGGGGGGAGCACAGATACGCAGTATTTT. Translated: CASSLVGGGSTDTQYF. Full variable domain (outside the CDR3, taken from reference TRBV11-2 and TRBJ2-3): EAGVAQSPRYKIIEKRQSVAFWCNPISGHATLYWYQQILGQGPKLLIQFQNNGVVDDSQLPKDRFSAERLKGVDSTLKIQPAKLEDSAVYLCASSLVGGGSTDTQYFGPGTRLTVL.

J is TRBJ2-3 and V is TRBV5-1, with 7 bases that match TRBD1. After removal of 4 bases from V and 1 base from J, the junction contained 9 bases not matched to a gene. CDR3 length equals 16 residues. Germline CDR1 reads SGHRS; CDR2 reads YFSETQ. The CDR3 here is CASSQRTGWGTDTQYF. DNA for the CDR3: TGCGCCAGCAGCCAAAGGACAGGATGGGGCACAGATACGCAGTATTTT.

The genes are TRBV20-1 and TRBJ1-1; D gene uncertain. The V and J ends lost 4 bases and 5 bases respectively, with 17 bases between them. Germline CDR1 is DFQATT and CDR2 is SNEGSKA (reference sequence). This CDR3 contains 14 residues. The CDR3 DNA reads TGCAGTGCTATGCGGACTCCGGGAGGTACTGAAGCTTTCTTT. It is translated as CSAMRTPGGTEAFF.

The V and J genes are TRBV15 and TRBJ2-3; unclear D gene. Trimming pared 0 bases from V and 0 bases from J, leaving 1 base between. This CDR3 is built from 13 residues. The germline CDR1 and CDR2 sequences are LNHNV and YYDKDF (reference sequence). CDR3 bases: TGTGCCACCAGCAGAGATAGCACAGATACGCAGTATTTT. Residues: CATSRDSTDTQYF. The whole variable domain, filled in from reference TRBV15 and TRBJ2-3, reads DAMVIQNPRYQVTQFGKPVTLSCSQTLNHNVMYWYQQKSSQAPKLLFHYYDKDFNNEADTPDNFQSRRPNTSFCFLDIRSPGLGDTAMYLCATSRDSTDTQYFGPGTRLTVL.

The V and J genes are TRBV7-2 and TRBJ2-5; a weak D match, TRBD2 (5 bases). V dropped 0 bases and J dropped 1 base, with 12 bases sitting between them. Per germline, CDR1 SGHTA and CDR2 FQGNSA. This CDR3 comprises 16 residues. Here the CDR3 reads CASSLALQRTQETQYF. In nucleotides, the CDR3 is TGTGCCAGCAGCTTAGCGCTCCAGCGGACCCAAGAGACCCAGTACTTC.

The V call is TRBV20-1, the J call TRBJ2-1, with D unclear. CDR1 is DFQATT, CDR2 SNEGSKA, per germline (reference sequence). The CDR3 sequence is 12 residues long. Trimming took off 1 base at V and 10 bases at J, with 11 bases between the two ends. The CDR3 loop is CSARVRLAEQFF. CDR3 nucleotide sequence: TGCAGTGCTAGAGTCCGGTTGGCAGAGCAGTTCTTC.

This clonotype was seen many times. This chain connects TRBV6-5 to TRBJ1-5; D is unclear. V lost 5 bases, J lost 5 bases, and 10 bases lay in between. Germline V gene sequence: CDR1 MNHEY, CDR2 SVGAGI. CDR3 length: 13 amino acids. CDR3 coding DNA: TGTGCCAGCAGTCTGGAGGTAGATCAGCCCCAGCATTTT. Its protein product is CASSLEVDQPQHF.

The chain joins TRBV20-1 to TRBJ2-5, with TRBD1 matching 8 bases. CDR1 DFQATT and CDR2 SNEGSKA come from the germline V gene (reference sequence). Unmatched junction bases numbered 14, after V lost 5 bases and J lost 0 bases. This CDR3 contains 17 residues. DNA of the CDR3: TGCAGTGCTGTGACAGGGGAGCTATGGAGCTACCAAGAGACCCAGTACTTC. Its protein is CSAVTGELWSYQETQYF.

The chain joins TRBV12-3 or TRBV12-4 to TRBJ2-7; D possibly corresponds to TRBD2 (7 bases). The CDR3 totals 14 residues. V lost 6 bases and J 1 base, leaving 13 bases between the germline ends. CDR3 protein: CASSFRGASYEQYF. CDR3 in DNA: TGTGCCAGCAGCTTTCGGGGGGCGTCCTACGAGCAGTACTTC.

This clonotype was seen repeatedly, ten times or more. V usage is TRBV5-1 and J usage is TRBJ2-5; D is uncertain. Trimming took 5 bases from V and 3 from J, leaving 11 bases between them. The CDR3 is 13 amino acids. Germline loops: CDR1 SGHRS, CDR2 YFSETQ. CDR3 protein: CASRFQNKETQYF. CDR3 bases: TGCGCCAGCAGGTTCCAAAACAAAGAGACCCAGTACTTC. Based on the CDR3 plus reference TRBV5-1 and TRBJ2-5, the full variable domain is KAGVTQTPRYLIKTRGQQVTLSCSPISGHRSVSWYQQTPGQGLQFLFEYFSETQRNKGNFPGRFSGRQFSNSRSEMNVSTLELGDSALYLCASRFQNKETQYFGPGTRLLVL.